Following are 18 T cell receptor beta chains from one sample sequenced in a study of Graves' ophthalmopathy and Graves' hyperthyroidism. The sequenced template was RNA, covering the TCR beta CDR3 region. HTBI primers primed a first-round RT-PCR, and a second-round multiplex PCR followed. Each CDR3 protein gets one entry after TCRdb re-called the multiplex PCR reads with MiXCR. The table records 200,000 to 250,000 distinct CDR3 sequences, about 46% of them present only once. Sequenced input: peripheral blood. These receptors all come from an adult man with Graves' ophthalmopathy.

The CDR3 sequence is CATSDLETGDEQYF. DNA of the CDR3: TGTGCCACCAGTGACCTCGAGACAGGGGACGAGCAGTACTTC. V usage is TRBV24-1 and J usage is TRBJ2-7; 8 bases align to TRBD1. The V gene end was trimmed by 4 bases and the J gene end by 5 bases; junction bases not matched to a gene: 6. Germline loops: CDR1 KGHDR, CDR2 SFDVKD. The CDR3 contains 14 residues.

In its sample, this clonotype is medium-sized (0.01 to 0.1%). V gene TRBV12-3 or TRBV12-4 combines with J gene TRBJ1-5, with D hard to call. The CDR3 is 13 residues long. V was trimmed by 5 bases and J by 4 bases, leaving 9 bases between them. The CDR3 DNA is TGTGCCAGCAGTCCGGGCCTTAATCAGCCCCAGCATTTT. As protein: CASSPGLNQPQHF.

On this clonotype: A much larger clone differs from this one at a single base, so this may be a read error. CDR3 sequence (DNA): TGTGCCATCGGTGAGTCGAGGATCTCTGGGGCCAACGTCCTGACTTTC. Translation gives CAIGESRISGANVLTF. V is TRBV10-3 and J is TRBJ2-6; D uncertain. Germline CDR1 and CDR2: ENHRY and SYGVKD. The CDR3 runs 16 residues.

The chain couples TRBV7-6 to TRBJ1-6; unclear D gene. Germline V CDR1 and CDR2: SGHVS, FNYEAQ. The CDR3 covers 14 residues. The V end lost 5 bases, the J end lost 7 bases, and 12 bases lay between the germline ends. The CDR3 is CASSPTGFNSPLHF. CDR3 sequence (DNA): TGTGCCAGCAGCCCCACGGGGTTCAATTCACCCCTCCACTTT.

There are a few counts of this clonotype. The chain carries TRBV2 and TRBJ2-2; D perhaps matches TRBD1 (6 bases). Trimming stripped 6 bases from V and 3 bases from J, with 17 bases between. The CDR3 is 16 amino acids. CDR1 SNHLY and CDR2 FYNNEI come from the germline V gene. CDR3 sequence: CASRGDGGRYTGELFF. The CDR3 DNA follows: TGTGCCAGCAGGGGCGATGGGGGCAGGTACACCGGGGAGCTGTTTTTT.

The chain is built from TRBV20-1 and TRBJ2-6; 7 nucleotides match TRBD1. This CDR3 has 16 residues. Germline values: CDR1 DFQATT, CDR2 SNEGSKA (reference sequence). The J segment lost 0 bases and the V segment lost 0 bases, leaving 2 bases of the junction unmatched. In DNA, the CDR3 is TGCAGTGCTAGAGATCAGGGGGACTCTGGGGCCAACGTCCTGACTTTC. Protein product: CSARDQGDSGANVLTF.

As concerns this clonotype: The junction does not match germline at one end; this may be a read error. The rearrangement links TRBV2 to TRBJ1-6; TRBD1 matches 7 bases. The germline gives CDR1 SNHLY, CDR2 FYNNEI. The CDR3 sequence is 13 residues long. The CDR3 loop reads CASKGQYNSLLHF. The DNA for the CDR3 is TGTGCCAGCAAGGGACAGTATAATTCACTCCTCCACTTT. The full variable domain, with the rest looked up from reference TRBV2 and TRBJ1-6, is EPEVTQTPSHQVTQMGQEVILRCVPISNHLYFYWYRQILGQKVEFLVSFYNNEISEKSEIFDDQFSVERPDGSNFTLKIRSTKLEDSAMYFCASKGQYNSLLHFGNGTRLTVT.

The chain recombines TRBV19 with TRBJ1-1; 9 nucleotides agree with TRBD1. Germline assignment: CDR1 LNHDA and CDR2 SQIVND (reference sequence). The trim removed 8 bases at V and 1 base at J, leaving 5 bases unmatched. This CDR3 has 14 amino acids. CDR3 amino acids: CASASGQGNTEAFF. DNA of the CDR3: TGTGCCAGTGCTTCGGGACAGGGGAACACTGAAGCTTTCTTT. The variable domain in full, completed from reference TRBV19 and TRBJ1-1, reads DGGITQSPKYLFRKEGQNVTLSCEQNLNHDAMYWYRQDPGQGLRLIYYSQIVNDFQKGDIAEGYSVSREKKESFPLTVTSAQKNPTAFYLCASASGQGNTEAFFGQGTRLTVV.

This clonotype occurred a few times. The rearrangement joins TRBV12-3 or TRBV12-4 to TRBJ2-7; TRBD2 matches 7 bases. This CDR3 has 16 amino acids. The V and J ends lost 5 bases and 2 bases, in that order; junction bases with no gene match: 12. CDR3: CASSPRGLEGTYEQYF. The CDR3 DNA follows: TGTGCCAGCAGTCCCAGAGGACTAGAGGGGACCTACGAGCAGTACTTC.

This clonotype has more than one count but fewer than ten. The chain recombines TRBV7-8 with TRBJ2-1; D may be TRBD2 (6 bases). This CDR3 is 14 amino acids long. The germline CDR1 and CDR2 sequences are SGHVS and FQNEAQ. V was shortened by 8 bases and J by 10 bases, with 21 bases between the two germline ends. The chain's CDR3 is CASATGTSVGEQFF. The CDR3, as DNA: TGTGCCAGCGCGACCGGGACTTCCGTCGGGGAGCAGTTCTTC.

This clonotype came up many times. This chain uses TRBV28 with TRBJ2-2; D is uncertain. This CDR3 is built from 13 residues. The germline CDR1 and CDR2 sequences are MDHEN and SYDVKM. Trimming shortened V by 5 bases and J by 6 bases, and 10 bases separated the two germline ends. This CDR3 reads CASSGTWAGELFF. The CDR3 DNA sequence: TGTGCCAGCAGTGGAACTTGGGCCGGGGAGCTGTTTTTT.

This clonotype has only a few counts. The chain couples TRBV3-1 to TRBJ1-1; TRBD1 might be the D (6 bases). Germline loops: CDR1 LGHDT, CDR2 YNNKEL (reference sequence). The CDR3 contains 13 residues. Trimming left V 4 bases short and J 7 bases short, with 13 bases between. The CDR3 sequence: CASSLAGALEAFF. Written as DNA, the CDR3 is TGTGCCAGCAGCCTCGCAGGGGCTCTTGAAGCTTTCTTT.

The J gene is TRBJ2-7, the V gene TRBV20-1; 8 bases are a match to TRBD1. CDR1 is DFQATT, CDR2 SNEGSKA, per germline (reference sequence). CDR3 length equals 15 residues. Germline trimming cut 0 bases from V and 3 bases from J; bases unmatched to any gene: 7. CDR3 nucleotide sequence: TGCAGTGCTAGAGAGAACGACAGGGGCGGCTACGAGCAGTACTTC. It yields the protein CSARENDRGGYEQYF.

J is TRBJ1-2 and V is TRBV18; unclear D gene. The CDR3 sequence is 13 residues long. Germline-derived CDR1 and CDR2 are KGHSH and LQKENI. V was pared by 3 bases and J by 1 base, with 6 bases between. Written as DNA, the CDR3 is TGTGCCAGCTCACCTACAGATAACTATGGCTACACCTTC. Translation gives CASSPTDNYGYTF.

V and J are TRBV4-1 and TRBJ1-5; TRBD1 matches at 9 bases. V lost 5 bases, J lost 2 bases, and 13 bases stayed unmatched. The CDR3 is 18 residues long. Germline V lookup: CDR1 MGHRA, CDR2 YSYEKL. In DNA, the CDR3 is TGCGCCAGCAGCGCGGGACAGGGTATGACGGTCCGCAATCAGCCCCAGCATTTT. Its protein is CASSAGQGMTVRNQPQHF.

This clonotype was seen a few times. V gene TRBV6-2 or TRBV6-3 combines with J gene TRBJ1-1; TRBD1 might be the D (5 bases). CDR1 is MNHEY, CDR2 SVGEGT, per germline. With 3 bases removed from V and 0 bases from J, the gap between germline ends came to 11 bases. The CDR3 totals 15 residues. The CDR3 DNA reads as TGTGCCAGCAGTTATCCGGGGCTACTGAACACTGAAGCTTTCTTT. Translation gives CASSYPGLLNTEAFF.

The chain employs TRBV28 and TRBJ2-5; the match to TRBD1 covers 7 bases. Germline loops: CDR1 MDHEN, CDR2 SYDVKM. With V trimmed by 6 bases and J by 4 bases, 5 bases remained unmatched. The CDR3 extends over 13 amino acids. The CDR3 here is CASRLDRLETQYF. CDR3 nucleotides: TGTGCCAGCAGACTGGACAGGTTAGAGACCCAGTACTTC.

This clonotype was seen a few times. The DNA of the CDR3 is TGTGCCATCAGTGATAAGTACCTAGCGGGCCAAGAGACCCAGTACTTC. Amino acids: CAISDKYLAGQETQYF. V usage is TRBV10-3 and J usage is TRBJ2-5; 8 nucleotides align to TRBD2. The trim removed 3 bases at V and 1 base at J, leaving 7 bases unmatched. Germline CDR1 ENHRY, CDR2 SYGVKD. The CDR3 is 16 residues long.